The clone carrying this T cell receptor (beta chain) was seen ten or more times. This sample is part of a study of metastatic and nonmetastatic thyroid tumors. J lost 2 bases, V lost 11 bases, and 8 bases had no gene match. CDR1 SNHLY and CDR2 FYNNEI come from the germline V gene. This CDR3 comprises 13 residues. No patient had received any treatment before thyroid surgery. TCRdb used MiXCR to call clones anew from the PCR reads. The sample includes some 20,000 clones, about 15% of them seen just once. The chain has TRBV2 and TRBJ1-1; TRBD1 agrees at 7 bases. Sequencing was carried out using blood. The receptor was derived from a female donor with papillary thyroid cancer or a benign thyroid nodule (not recorded which). Some clones in this sample may be carry-over from other donors' samples. In nucleotides, the CDR3 is TGTGCCGACCGTCGACAGGGCAACACTGAAGCTTTCTTT. Translating it yields CADRRQGNTEAFF.